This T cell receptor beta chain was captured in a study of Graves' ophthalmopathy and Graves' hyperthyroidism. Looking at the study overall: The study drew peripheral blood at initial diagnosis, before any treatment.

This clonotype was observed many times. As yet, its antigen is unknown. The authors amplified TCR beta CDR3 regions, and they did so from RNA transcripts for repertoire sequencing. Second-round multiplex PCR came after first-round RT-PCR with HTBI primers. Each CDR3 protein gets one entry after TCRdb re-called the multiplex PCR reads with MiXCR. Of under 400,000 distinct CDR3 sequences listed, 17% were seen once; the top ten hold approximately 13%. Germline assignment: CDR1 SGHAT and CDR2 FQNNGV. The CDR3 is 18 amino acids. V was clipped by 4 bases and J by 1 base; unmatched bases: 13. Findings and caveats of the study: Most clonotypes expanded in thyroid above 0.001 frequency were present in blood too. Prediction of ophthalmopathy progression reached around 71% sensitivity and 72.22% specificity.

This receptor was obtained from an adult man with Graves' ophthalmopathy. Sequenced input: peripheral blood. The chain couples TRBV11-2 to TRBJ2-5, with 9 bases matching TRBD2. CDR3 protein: CASSSFTATSGSQETQYF. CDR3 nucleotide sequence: TGTGCCAGCAGCTCATTTACCGCGACTAGCGGATCCCAAGAGACCCAGTACTTC.